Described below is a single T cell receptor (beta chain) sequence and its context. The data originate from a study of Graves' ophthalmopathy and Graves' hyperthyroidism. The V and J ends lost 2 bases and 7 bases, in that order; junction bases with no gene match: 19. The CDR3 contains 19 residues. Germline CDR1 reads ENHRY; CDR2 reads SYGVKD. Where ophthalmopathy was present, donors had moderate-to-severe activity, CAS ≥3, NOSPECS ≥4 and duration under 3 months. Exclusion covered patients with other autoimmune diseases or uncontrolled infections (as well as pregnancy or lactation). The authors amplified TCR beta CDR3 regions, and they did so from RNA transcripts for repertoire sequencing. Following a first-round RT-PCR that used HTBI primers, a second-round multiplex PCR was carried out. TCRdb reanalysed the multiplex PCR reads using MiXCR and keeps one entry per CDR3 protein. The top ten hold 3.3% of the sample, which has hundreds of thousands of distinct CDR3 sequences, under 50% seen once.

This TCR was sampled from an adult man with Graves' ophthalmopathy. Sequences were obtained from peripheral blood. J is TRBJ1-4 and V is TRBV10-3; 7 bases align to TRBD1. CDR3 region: CAISEDREYVPLQVEKLFF. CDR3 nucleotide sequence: TGTGCCATCAGTGAGGACAGGGAGTACGTACCCCTCCAGGTTGAAAAACTGTTTTTT.